This T cell receptor beta chain was sequenced for a study of T-cell reconstitution after alpha-beta-depleted transplantation in children. Unique molecular identifiers were incorporated when the TCRbeta library was constructed. TCRdb reanalysed the PCR reads using MiXCR and keeps one entry per CDR3 protein. The sample lists 610,000 or so distinct CDR3 sequences, 25% to 30% seen once, with around a third in the top ten. Study-wide points: When one year had passed after transplant, most T-cell counts and diversity came from newly produced T cells.

In the case of this clonotype: Its specificity is not known.

The sample here was PBMCs, taken before TCRalphabeta/CD19-depleted stem cell transplant. The source of this sequence is a boy less than two years old with Wiskott-Aldrich syndrome, due to receive a stem cell transplant.

CDR3 nucleotides: TGCAGTGCTGACGGGTGGGGACTAGGGTACGGCTCCTACAATGAGCAGTTCTTC. Protein: CSADGWGLGYGSYNEQFF. The chain uses TRBV20-1 and TRBJ2-1, with 8 positions matching TRBD2. The CDR3 runs 18 residues. The ends lost 5 bases at V and 0 bases at J; junction bases unmatched: 15. In germline, CDR1 is DFQATT, CDR2 SNEGSKA (reference sequence).